This entry describes one T cell receptor (beta chain). The data derive from a study of blood T cell repertoires in COVID-19. Study-level background: Sites in the United States, Italy and Spain provided acute and convalescent COVID-19 samples. The analysed material was cDNA or gDNA that came from T cells, B-cell-depleted T cells, or PBMCs.

Under the authors' procedure: Reference gene primer amplification gave nucleated cell count estimates. The repertoire was sequenced with immunoSEQ multiplex PCR; TCRdb's copy has only in-frame clones and lacks some. Clonal size and the V and J genes are those of that table, whereas D and trimming came from the DNA. The data show 150,000 to 200,000 clones, about 85% seen once. This clonotype was obtained from a woman in her 30s with active or convalescent COVID-19. Sample: peripheral blood.

CDR3 residues: CASRRVGANEKLFF. CDR3 nucleotides: TGTGCCAGCAGACGGGTGGGTGCTAATGAAAAACTGTTTTTT. J is TRBJ1-4 and V is TRBV6-5, with D unresolved. This CDR3 region has 14 residues. Germline V gives CDR1 MNHEY, CDR2 SVGAGI. V dropped 6 bases and J dropped 3 bases, with 11 bases sitting between them.